One sample yielded the 21 T cell receptor beta chains listed below, sequenced in a study of T cell responses to AZD1222 COVID-19 vaccine. Generated by immunoSEQ multiplex PCR, the TCRdb table keeps only in-frame clones and is missing some. The sample gives around 170,000 clones, 80% to 95% of which show up once; about 2.1% is in the top ten. The sequenced sample was peripheral blood, obtained 28 days after the second AZD1222 dose. These receptors came from an adult who received the AZD1222 COVID-19 vaccine.

The chain is built from TRBV7-3 and TRBJ2-2; no firm D call. The germline gives CDR1 SGHTA, CDR2 FQGTGA. Trimming stripped 6 bases from V and 4 bases from J, with 9 bases between. The CDR3 is 13 residues long. CDR3 in DNA: TGTGCCAGCAGTTTGGGCAGCACCGGGGAGCTGTTTTTT. Translation: CASSLGSTGELFF.

The rearrangement links TRBV2 to TRBJ2-2; 9 bases agree with TRBD1. This CDR3 has 16 amino acids. CDR1 and CDR2 from the germline V gene are SNHLY and FYNNEI. With V trimmed by 5 bases and J by 2 bases, 6 bases remained unmatched. The CDR3 here is CASSKQGATNTGELFF. The CDR3 DNA follows: TGTGCCAGCAGTAAACAGGGGGCCACCAACACCGGGGAGCTGTTTTTT.

The V call is TRBV6-5, the J call TRBJ1-4; D might be TRBD1 (5 bases). Trimming removed 6 bases at V and 0 bases at J, with 11 bases between. Germline V gene sequence: CDR1 MNHEY, CDR2 SVGAGI. The CDR3 covers 15 residues. CDR3 region: CASRRGVTTNEKLFF. CDR3 sequence (DNA): TGTGCCAGCAGGAGGGGTGTGACAACTAATGAAAAACTGTTTTTT.

This chain joins TRBV11-2 and TRBJ2-1; D is unclear. Trimming left V 2 bases short and J 5 bases short, with 7 bases between. Germline CDR1 SGHAT, CDR2 FQNNGV. This CDR3 region has 13 residues. The CDR3 loop is CASSLNPDNEQFF. CDR3 bases: TGTGCCAGCAGCTTAAACCCGGACAATGAGCAGTTCTTC. The whole variable domain, remainder taken from reference TRBV11-2 and TRBJ2-1, is EAGVAQSPRYKIIEKRQSVAFWCNPISGHATLYWYQQILGQGPKLLIQFQNNGVVDDSQLPKDRFSAERLKGVDSTLKIQPAKLEDSAVYLCASSLNPDNEQFFGPGTRLTVL.

The V call is TRBV7-2, the J call TRBJ2-3; 16 nucleotides agree with TRBD2. Germline trimming cut 5 bases from V and 4 bases from J; bases unmatched to any gene: 6. This CDR3 has 17 amino acids. Germline loops: CDR1 SGHTA, CDR2 FQGNSA. This CDR3 reads CASSLGTSGGGADTQYF. In DNA, the CDR3 is TGTGCCAGCAGCCTGGGGACTAGCGGGGGGGGTGCAGATACGCAGTATTTT.

This chain connects TRBV29-1 to TRBJ2-3, with TRBD2 matching over 14 bases. Germline V lookup: CDR1 SQVTM, CDR2 ANQGSEA. The CDR3 covers 17 residues. V lost 6 bases and J lost 0; bases outside the gene matches: 8. DNA of the CDR3: TGCAGCGTCACCGGGACTAGCGGGAGTTCTAGCACAGATACGCAGTATTTT. This sequence encodes CSVTGTSGSSSTDTQYF.

The V call is TRBV5-1, the J call TRBJ2-3; 10 bases match TRBD1. Germline loops: CDR1 SGHRS, CDR2 YFSETQ. This CDR3 is 15 amino acids long. J gave up 6 bases and V 2 bases, and 6 bases lay outside the gene matches. The CDR3 region is CASSLGQGEADTQYF. CDR3 nucleotide sequence: TGCGCCAGCAGCTTAGGACAGGGGGAGGCGGATACGCAGTATTTT. The complete variable domain, with remaining parts taken from reference TRBV5-1 and TRBJ2-3, reads KAGVTQTPRYLIKTRGQQVTLSCSPISGHRSVSWYQQTPGQGLQFLFEYFSETQRNKGNFPGRFSGRQFSNSRSEMNVSTLELGDSALYLCASSLGQGEADTQYFGPGTRLTVL.

The chain couples TRBV7-9 to TRBJ2-5, with D perhaps matching TRBD1 (5 bases). V was trimmed by 3 bases and J by 1 base, leaving 6 bases between them. This CDR3 has 13 amino acids. The germline CDR1 and CDR2 sequences are SEHNR and FQNEAQ (reference sequence). The DNA of the CDR3 is TGTGCCAGCAGCTTCCAGGGCCAAGAGACCCAGTACTTC. It codes for CASSFQGQETQYF.

This clone showed up just a few times. The rearrangement uses TRBV6-2 or TRBV6-3 and TRBJ1-6, with TRBD1 matching over 7 bases. Germline CDR1 MNHEY, CDR2 SVGEGT. The CDR3 is 18 amino acids. V trimming: 2 bases; J trimming: 0 bases; junction bases outside the gene matches: 7. CDR3 DNA: TGTGCCAGCAGTTACCCCGGGACAGTGAGCTCCTATAATTCACCCCTCCACTTT. This codes for CASSYPGTVSSYNSPLHF.

This chain uses TRBV4-2 with TRBJ1-1; maybe TRBD1 (5 bases). The V gene lost 0 bases and the J gene lost 1 base, with 15 bases spanning the gap. Germline V CDR1 and CDR2: LGHNA, YNFKEQ. This CDR3 contains 17 residues. CDR3 region: CASSQDKGAGSNTEAFF. For the CDR3, the DNA is TGTGCCAGCAGCCAAGATAAAGGGGCAGGATCGAACACTGAAGCTTTCTTT.

This clone was detected once. This sequence joins TRBV9 and TRBJ1-1, with D unresolved. Germline CDR1 SGDLS, CDR2 YYNGEE. Trimming removed 2 bases from V and 2 bases from J, with 7 bases in between. The CDR3 is made up of 13 amino acids. This CDR3 is CASSVGFNTEAFF. DNA of the CDR3: TGTGCCAGCAGCGTCGGTTTTAACACTGAAGCTTTCTTT.

This rearrangement joins TRBV6-1 to TRBJ1-2; D gene unclear. V shed 0 bases and J shed 7 bases, with 9 bases lying between them. This CDR3 comprises 13 residues. Germline V lookup: CDR1 MNHNS, CDR2 SASEGT. The CDR3: CASSEATRGGYTF. CDR3 coding DNA: TGTGCCAGCAGTGAAGCGACGCGGGGTGGCTACACCTTC.

This clone has a single count. The J gene is TRBJ1-1, the V gene TRBV19; no clear D. Trimming stripped 2 bases from V and 6 bases from J, with 10 bases between. CDR1 and CDR2 (germline): LNHDA, SQIVND (reference sequence). The CDR3 is 13 residues long. CDR3 loop: CASSIIQAAEAFF. The DNA for the CDR3 is TGTGCCAGTAGTATAATTCAGGCCGCTGAAGCTTTCTTT. The full variable domain, rest sourced from reference TRBV19 and TRBJ1-1, is DGGITQSPKYLFRKEGQNVTLSCEQNLNHDAMYWYRQDPGQGLRLIYYSQIVNDFQKGDIAEGYSVSREKKESFPLTVTSAQKNPTAFYLCASSIIQAAEAFFGQGTRLTVV.

The table lists this clone with a count of one. The chain links TRBV4-1 to TRBJ1-2, with D possibly being TRBD1 (5 bases). Germline CDR1 and CDR2: MGHRA and YSYEKL. The CDR3 spans 14 residues. V dropped 5 bases and J dropped 4 bases, with 14 bases sitting between them. The chain's CDR3 is CASSSPGVTYGYTF. DNA of the CDR3: TGCGCCAGCAGCTCCCCGGGGGTCACCTATGGCTACACCTTC.

This clone has only one observation. The chain couples TRBV19 to TRBJ1-5; D not resolved. Trimming removed 3 bases at V and 1 base at J, with 4 bases between. The V gene's germline CDR1 is LNHDA and CDR2 SQIVND (reference sequence). This CDR3 region has 13 residues. The chain's CDR3 is CASSIESNQPQHF. CDR3 sequence (DNA): TGTGCCAGTAGTATCGAGAGCAATCAGCCCCAGCATTTT. Supplemented by reference TRBV19 and TRBJ1-5, the full variable domain reads DGGITQSPKYLFRKEGQNVTLSCEQNLNHDAMYWYRQDPGQGLRLIYYSQIVNDFQKGDIAEGYSVSREKKESFPLTVTSAQKNPTAFYLCASSIESNQPQHFGDGTRLSIL.

This clone has only a few counts. This rearrangement joins TRBV20-1 to TRBJ2-5; the D is unclear. The CDR3 totals 11 residues. Per the germline V gene, CDR1 is DFQATT and CDR2 is SNEGSKA (reference sequence). The ends were cut back, 3 bases at V and 5 bases at J, with 7 bases in the middle. This chain's CDR3 is CSARNWETQYF. DNA of the CDR3: TGCAGTGCTAGGAATTGGGAGACCCAGTACTTC.

The V gene is TRBV10-3, the J gene TRBJ1-2; no firm D call. The germline gives CDR1 ENHRY, CDR2 SYGVKD. The V gene lost 6 bases and the J gene lost 8 bases, with 16 bases spanning the gap. The CDR3 loop spans 13 amino acids. The CDR3 is CAISDGKGWGYTF. As DNA, the CDR3 is TGTGCCATCAGCGACGGGAAGGGCTGGGGCTACACCTTC.

V and J are TRBV3-1 (or the pseudogene TRBV3-2) and TRBJ2-7; possibly TRBD2 for D (5 bases). Germline V gene sequence: CDR1 LGHDT, CDR2 YNNKEL (reference sequence). The CDR3 loop spans 15 amino acids. Trimming left V 1 base short and J 3 bases short, with 13 bases between. CDR3 protein: CASSQGFVAYYEQYF. The CDR3 DNA reads TGTGCCAGCAGCCAAGGGTTTGTAGCGTACTACGAGCAGTACTTC.

The chain joins TRBV28 to TRBJ2-2, with D perhaps matching TRBD2 (6 bases). Trimming shortened V by 11 bases and J by 4 bases, and 11 bases separated the two germline ends. The germline gives CDR1 MDHEN, CDR2 SYDVKM. The CDR3 extends over 12 amino acids. In nucleotides, the CDR3 is TGTGCCCACAGGAGGGGCACCGGGGAGCTGTTTTTT. It codes for CAHRRGTGELFF.

The V and J genes are TRBV19 and TRBJ2-1, with D tentatively TRBD1 (6 bases). The CDR3 extends over 12 amino acids. CDR1 is LNHDA and CDR2 is SQIVND in the germline V gene (reference sequence). V was cut by 3 bases and J by 10 bases, with 10 bases left in between. CDR3 sequence: CASSMGAGEQFF. The CDR3 nucleotides are TGTGCCAGTAGTATGGGGGCCGGGGAGCAGTTCTTC. Full variable domain (missing parts from reference TRBV19 and TRBJ2-1): DGGITQSPKYLFRKEGQNVTLSCEQNLNHDAMYWYRQDPGQGLRLIYYSQIVNDFQKGDIAEGYSVSREKKESFPLTVTSAQKNPTAFYLCASSMGAGEQFFGPGTRLTVL.

The chain links TRBV18 to TRBJ1-1; TRBD1 matches at 8 bases. This CDR3 has 15 amino acids. The V and J ends lost 4 bases and 0 bases, in that order; junction bases with no gene match: 4. Germline V lookup: CDR1 KGHSH, CDR2 LQKENI. This CDR3 is CASSLDRGMNTEAFF. Here the CDR3 DNA reads TGTGCCAGCTCACTCGACAGGGGAATGAACACTGAAGCTTTCTTT.